These 17 T cell receptor beta chains came from one sample sequenced in a study of blood T cell repertoires in COVID-19. Repertoires were generated with immunoSEQ multiplex PCR, while TCRdb's copy carries only in-frame clones and drops some. Of hundreds of thousands of clones listed, about nine tenths are singletons. The sample consisted of peripheral blood. The receptors were gathered from a woman aged 25 to 39 with active or convalescent COVID-19.

J is TRBJ2-5 and V is TRBV7-2, with TRBD2 matching 9 bases. Per germline, CDR1 SGHTA and CDR2 FQGNSA. The V segment lost 1 base and the J segment 7 bases; nucleotides outside the gene matches: 7. This CDR3 spans 15 amino acids. The CDR3 bases are TGTGCCAGCAGCTTAGTAGGCGGGGGGGCGGGGACCCAGTACTTC. Translated, it gives CASSLVGGGAGTQYF.

DNA for the CDR3: TGTGCCAGCAGTCCGTGGGTTGGACAGGGTTTGAGCAATCAGCCCCAGCATTTT. This gives the protein CASSPWVGQGLSNQPQHF. The chain joins TRBV27 to TRBJ1-5, with 8 bases that match TRBD1. The CDR3 consists of 18 residues. With V trimmed by 5 bases and J by 1 base, 13 bases remained unmatched. Germline CDR1 MNHEY, CDR2 SMNVEV (reference sequence).

This clone was counted a few times. The V call is TRBV7-2, the J call TRBJ1-1; D is unresolved. Between the trimmed V and J ends, which lost 5 bases and 3 bases, there was a span of 10 bases. CDR3 length equals 13 residues. Germline V lookup: CDR1 SGHTA, CDR2 FQGNSA. The CDR3 spells CASSRYRDTEAFF. In DNA, the CDR3 is TGTGCCAGCAGCCGCTACAGAGACACTGAAGCTTTCTTT.

This sequence joins TRBV29-1 and TRBJ2-1; D may be TRBD1 (5 bases). The V end was cut by 7 bases, the J end by 11 bases, with 21 bases between. The germline CDR1 and CDR2 sequences are SQVTM and ANQGSEA. The CDR3 covers 13 residues. CDR3: CSDRLAGPPKQFF. The CDR3 DNA reads TGCAGCGACCGCTTGGCAGGGCCGCCCAAGCAGTTCTTC.

This clone occurred a few times. The rearrangement links TRBV19 to TRBJ2-7, with 10 bases that match TRBD2. Germline values: CDR1 LNHDA, CDR2 SQIVND (reference sequence). There are 13 residues in the CDR3. J was trimmed by 3 bases and V by 4 bases; bases with no gene match: 0. CDR3 in DNA: TGTGCCAGTAGTACTAGCGGGGGCTACGAGCAGTACTTC. Its protein product is CASSTSGGYEQYF.

The chain links TRBV6-5 to TRBJ2-7; TRBD1 matches at 9 bases. V lost 2 bases to trimming and J lost 5 bases; unmatched junction nucleotides: 10. Germline V gene lookup returns CDR1 MNHEY and CDR2 SVGAGI. This CDR3 is 16 amino acids long. The CDR3 sequence is CASSYEGQGGLDEQYF. The CDR3 DNA reads TGTGCCAGCAGTTACGAGGGACAGGGAGGTTTGGACGAGCAGTACTTC.

As DNA, the CDR3 is TGTGCCAGCAGTCCTCAGACTGTGCGGGAGAATGGAGAGACCCAGTACTTC. Amino acids: CASSPQTVRENGETQYF. The rearrangement links TRBV27 to TRBJ2-5, with TRBD2 identical over 7 bases. Looked up from germline, CDR1 is MNHEY and CDR2 is SMNVEV (reference sequence). The CDR3 has 17 residues. V lost 5 bases and J lost 4; bases outside the gene matches: 16.

J is TRBJ1-1 and V is TRBV7-8; D unclear. CDR1 SGHVS and CDR2 FQNEAQ come from the germline V gene. The CDR3 is 15 residues long. Trimming took off 3 bases at V and 1 base at J, with 12 bases between the two ends. DNA for the CDR3: TGTGCCAGCAGCTTGATGTCTCGGGGGAACACTGAAGCTTTCTTT. Translated: CASSLMSRGNTEAFF.

The sample holds one count of this clone. The chain combines TRBV11-1 with TRBJ1-1; D perhaps matches TRBD1 (6 bases). The CDR3 totals 15 residues. V was pared by 0 bases and J by 3 bases, with 11 bases between. The germline V gene has CDR1 SGHAT and CDR2 FQDESV (reference sequence). Here the CDR3 reads CASSLASGGHTEAFF. The CDR3 bases are TGTGCCAGCAGCTTAGCGTCCGGGGGGCACACTGAAGCTTTCTTT.

The chain combines TRBV11-3 with TRBJ2-2; tentative D call: TRBD1 (7 bases). Between the trimmed V and J ends, which lost 2 bases and 5 bases, there was a span of 15 bases. The CDR3 consists of 16 residues. The germline CDR1 and CDR2 sequences are SGHNT and YENEEA. The CDR3 region is CASSLRSAGGTGELFF. The CDR3 region has the DNA TGTGCCAGCAGCTTAAGGTCGGCAGGGGGGACCGGGGAGCTGTTTTTT.

On this clone: The same CDR3 can be traced to other DNA sequences in this sample. This chain connects TRBV6-5 to TRBJ1-1; 10 bases agree with TRBD1. The V gene end was trimmed by 4 bases and the J gene end by 1 base; junction bases not matched to a gene: 0. The CDR3 is made up of 14 amino acids. Germline V lookup: CDR1 MNHEY, CDR2 SVGAGI. CDR3 protein: CASSWTGGNTEAFF. CDR3 sequence (DNA): TGTGCCAGCAGTTGGACAGGGGGGAACACTGAAGCTTTCTTT.

The chain combines TRBV5-6 with TRBJ2-3, with D unresolved. V was trimmed by 2 bases and J by 2 bases, leaving 9 bases between them. In germline, CDR1 is SGHDT, CDR2 YYEEEE. The CDR3 is 14 residues long. CDR3 sequence (DNA): TGTGCCAGCAGCTTCTCCGGGTACACAGATACGCAGTATTTT. Translated: CASSFSGYTDTQYF.

This sequence joins TRBV9 and TRBJ1-2, with no clear D. Germline CDR1 is SGDLS and CDR2 is YYNGEE. V shed 3 bases and J shed 3 bases, with 12 bases lying between them. The CDR3 is 14 residues long. The CDR3 DNA reads TGTGCCAGCAGCGCCTCCTCCCGGGACTATGGCTACACCTTC. This encodes CASSASSRDYGYTF.

This clone appeared a single time. DNA of the CDR3: TGTGCCAGCAGCCGTACTAGCGGGAGCTCCTACGAGCAGTACTTC. This translates into CASSRTSGSSYEQYF. V is TRBV3-1 (or the pseudogene TRBV3-2) and J is TRBJ2-7; 11 bases map to TRBD2. CDR3 length: 15 residues. The V gene end was trimmed by 4 bases and the J gene end by 0 bases; junction bases not matched to a gene: 2. Germline values: CDR1 LGHDT, CDR2 YNNKEL (reference sequence).

The chain employs TRBV4-1 and TRBJ2-1; 15 nucleotides align to TRBD2. Germline CDR1 is MGHRA and CDR2 is YSYEKL. The CDR3 runs to 18 residues. Unmatched junction bases numbered 4, after V lost 4 bases and J lost 0 bases. As DNA, the CDR3 is TGCGCCAGCAGCCGTGGACTAGCGGGAGGGCTCTCCTACAATGAGCAGTTCTTC. This translates into CASSRGLAGGLSYNEQFF.

J is TRBJ2-7 and V is TRBV29-1; TRBD2 aligns across 7 bases. Trimming removed 0 bases from V and 3 bases from J; junction bases left unmatched: 5. CDR1 and CDR2 from the germline V gene are SQVTM and ANQGSEA. CDR3 size: 14 residues. Written as DNA, the CDR3 is TGCAGCGTTGAAGAAGACGGGACTATCTACGAGCAGTACTTC. Amino acid sequence: CSVEEDGTIYEQYF.

The rearrangement joins TRBV5-1 to TRBJ1-3, with D unclear. V was clipped by 0 bases and J by 0 bases, with 7 bases between them. Germline CDR1 is SGHRS and CDR2 is YFSETQ. This CDR3 contains 15 residues. Here the CDR3 DNA reads TGCGCCAGCAGCTTGGAAGCGGGCTCTGGAAACACCATATATTTT. This codes for CASSLEAGSGNTIYF.